These 24 T cell receptor beta chains were sequenced from one sample in a study of cytomegalovirus exposure and HLA in healthy donors. The PCR was carried out with 60 Vbeta primers and 13 Jbeta primers. Sequencing was performed with immunoSEQ multiplex PCR; in TCRdb, only in-frame clones are kept and a portion is missing. The data show about 120,000 clones, approximately 77% seen once. Sequenced input: PBMCs. Receptors were obtained from a man aged 50-59 years in good health and CMV-seropositive.

CDR3 in amino acids: CASSQEVGVTGELFF. CDR3 bases: TGTGCCAGCAGCCAAGAGGTCGGGGTCACCGGGGAGCTGTTTTTT. The genes are TRBV4-2 and TRBJ2-2, with D perhaps matching TRBD2 (5 bases). The CDR3 has 15 amino acids. The V end was cut by 0 bases, the J end by 4 bases, with 9 bases between. Germline V gene data show CDR1 as LGHNA and CDR2 as YNFKEQ.

Here the CDR3 DNA reads TGTGCCAGCAGCGTAGCTACAGGGGCCAGCACAGATACGCAGTATTTT. Protein: CASSVATGASTDTQYF. The chain links TRBV9 to TRBJ2-3, with TRBD1 matching 7 bases. The junction had 4 bases not matched to a gene; V was cut back by 0 bases and J by 0 bases. Germline V gene data show CDR1 as SGDLS and CDR2 as YYNGEE. The CDR3 runs 16 residues.

The rearrangement uses TRBV27 and TRBJ1-1; 8 bases line up with TRBD1. Germline CDR1 MNHEY, CDR2 SMNVEV (reference sequence). V was pared by 5 bases and J by 4 bases, with 6 bases of the junction left unmatched. The CDR3 is made up of 14 amino acids. The CDR3 DNA follows: TGTGCCAGCAGTGAAAGACAGGGGATCACTGAAGCTTTCTTT. Translating gives CASSERQGITEAFF.

Worth noting for this clone: One end of the junction varies from germline; a read error may be responsible. V and J are TRBV29-1 and TRBJ1-2; 11 bases map to TRBD1. CDR1 and CDR2 (germline): SQVTM, ANQGSEA. This CDR3 contains 14 residues. The CDR3 DNA is TGCAGCGTCGAAGGGACAGGGGGAGGGGAGGGCTACACCTTC. It codes for CSVEGTGGGEGYTF.

This rearrangement joins TRBV5-8 to TRBJ1-3, with 10 bases aligning to TRBD1. The CDR3 contains 15 residues. V gave up 2 bases and J gave up 4 bases; unmatched junction bases: 3. Germline V CDR1 and CDR2: SGHTS, YDEGEE. The CDR3 spells CASSFRTGGGNTIYF. DNA of the CDR3: TGTGCCAGCAGCTTCAGGACAGGGGGAGGAAACACCATATATTTT.

Points on this clone: One junction end disagrees with the germline gene, perhaps due to a read error. V is TRBV7-7 and J is TRBJ2-1; TRBD2 agrees at 7 bases. Germline CDR1 SSHAT, CDR2 FNYEAQ (reference sequence). The CDR3 is 14 amino acids. CDR3 DNA: TGTGCTAGCAGCTTATCCGGGGGGTGGGATGAGCAGTTCTTC. Translated: CASSLSGGWDEQFF. Full variable domain (outside the CDR3, taken from reference TRBV7-7 and TRBJ2-1): GAGVSQSPRYKVTKRGQDVTLRCDPISSHATLYWYQQALGQGPEFLTYFNYEAQPDKSGLPSDRFSAERPEGSISTLTIQRTEQRDSAMYRCASSLSGGWDEQFFGPGTRLTVL.

The chain recombines TRBV7-9 with TRBJ2-2; weak D call: TRBD1 (5 bases). The V and J ends lost 4 bases and 1 base respectively, with 13 bases between them. This CDR3 has 16 residues. The germline V gene has CDR1 SEHNR and CDR2 FQNEAQ (reference sequence). CDR3 sequence reads: CASSWSFQGNTGELFF. CDR3 DNA: TGTGCCAGCAGCTGGTCGTTCCAGGGGAACACCGGGGAGCTGTTTTTT.

The rearrangement joins TRBV5-1 to TRBJ2-1; 8 bases line up with TRBD2. The CDR3 length is 16 residues. Germline loops: CDR1 SGHRS, CDR2 YFSETQ. J gave up 8 bases and V 4 bases, and 14 bases lay outside the gene matches. The DNA for the CDR3 is TGCGCCAGCAGCGCAGGCACGGGGGGGCCTTTTGATGAGCAGTTCTTC. This codes for CASSAGTGGPFDEQFF. The complete variable domain, with remaining parts taken from reference TRBV5-1 and TRBJ2-1, reads KAGVTQTPRYLIKTRGQQVTLSCSPISGHRSVSWYQQTPGQGLQFLFEYFSETQRNKGNFPGRFSGRQFSNSRSEMNVSTLELGDSALYLCASSAGTGGPFDEQFFGPGTRLTVL.

A single count supports this clone. This rearrangement joins TRBV6-6 to TRBJ2-1; 7 bases agree with TRBD1. V was clipped by 5 bases and J by 0 bases; unmatched bases: 7. Germline V gene sequence: CDR1 MNHNY, CDR2 SVGAGI (reference sequence). The CDR3 spans 16 residues. The CDR3 nucleotides are TGTGCCAGCAGTCAGGGGGAAGCCTTCTCCTACAATGAGCAGTTCTTC. This sequence encodes CASSQGEAFSYNEQFF.

This chain connects TRBV7-2 to TRBJ2-3; D call uncertain. The V end was cut by 1 base, the J end by 6 bases, with 14 bases between. The CDR3 length is 15 residues. Germline V gene data show CDR1 as SGHTA and CDR2 as FQGNSA. The CDR3: CASSLEAARADTQYF. The CDR3, as DNA: TGTGCCAGCAGCTTAGAGGCAGCGCGCGCGGATACGCAGTATTTT.

This chain joins TRBV4-2 and TRBJ2-1; 7 bases match TRBD2. Germline-derived CDR1 and CDR2 are LGHNA and YNFKEQ. The V and J ends lost 3 bases and 4 bases, in that order; junction bases with no gene match: 9. The CDR3 has 16 amino acids. CDR3 sequence reads: CASSQRYGGSYNEQFF. The CDR3 bases are TGTGCCAGCAGCCAGAGATACGGGGGGTCGTACAATGAGCAGTTCTTC.

For the CDR3, the DNA is TGTGCCAGCAGTGATCAGTCGTACTCTGGAAACACCATATATTTT. This sequence encodes CASSDQSYSGNTIYF. The chain carries TRBV2 and TRBJ1-3; D remains ambiguous. The ends were cut back, 3 bases at V and 0 bases at J, with 9 bases in the middle. The CDR3 runs 15 residues. Germline loops: CDR1 SNHLY, CDR2 FYNNEI. The full variable domain, with the rest looked up from reference TRBV2 and TRBJ1-3, is EPEVTQTPSHQVTQMGQEVILRCVPISNHLYFYWYRQILGQKVEFLVSFYNNEISEKSEIFDDQFSVERPDGSNFTLKIRSTKLEDSAMYFCASSDQSYSGNTIYFGEGSWLTVV.

This clone was seen more than once but under ten times. The chain couples TRBV27 to TRBJ1-5, with 9 bases aligning to TRBD1. The junction had 5 bases not matched to a gene; V was cut back by 5 bases and J by 3 bases. Germline V gene lookup returns CDR1 MNHEY and CDR2 SMNVEV (reference sequence). The CDR3 has 15 residues. CDR3 residues: CASSAGTGLNQPQHF. For the CDR3, the DNA is TGTGCCAGCAGTGCCGGGACAGGGCTCAATCAGCCCCAGCATTTT.

The gene calls are TRBV7-6 and TRBJ2-1, with TRBD2 matching 14 bases. V trimming: 5 bases; J trimming: 2 bases; junction bases outside the gene matches: 8. The CDR3 covers 18 residues. CDR1 and CDR2 (germline): SGHVS, FNYEAQ. CDR3 nucleotides: TGTGCCAGCAGCCCGCCGACTAGCGGGAGGGCCCCCTACAATGAGCAGTTCTTC. It encodes CASSPPTSGRAPYNEQFF.

V is TRBV19 and J is TRBJ2-3; D is uncertain. The CDR3 totals 13 residues. V lost 7 bases and J lost 3, with 11 bases in between. Germline V gives CDR1 LNHDA, CDR2 SQIVND (reference sequence). For the CDR3, the DNA is TGTGCCAGTAATCCGGGTAGGACAGATACGCAGTATTTT. Translation gives CASNPGRTDTQYF.

This clone was seen only a few times. The chain couples TRBV28 to TRBJ1-4; TRBD1 aligns across 8 bases. Germline V gene lookup returns CDR1 MDHEN and CDR2 SYDVKM. This CDR3 comprises 14 residues. Germline trimming cut 8 bases from V and 8 bases from J; bases unmatched to any gene: 10. CDR3 DNA sequence: TGTGCCAGCTCTTTCCGCAGGGGGCGAGAAAAACTGTTTTTT. This translates into CASSFRRGREKLFF.

This rearrangement joins TRBV7-2 to TRBJ2-7; 9 bases map to TRBD2. Trimming at V came to 5 bases and at J to 5 bases, leaving 13 bases not matched to a gene. The CDR3 extends over 16 amino acids. CDR1 SGHTA and CDR2 FQGNSA come from the germline V gene. CDR3 sequence: CASSPHGGSGSHEQYF. The CDR3, as DNA: TGTGCCAGCAGCCCCCATGGGGGTAGCGGGAGCCACGAGCAGTACTTC.

The chain combines TRBV6-1 with TRBJ2-5; D is possibly TRBD1 (7 bases). This CDR3 region has 15 residues. CDR1 is MNHNS, CDR2 SASEGT, per germline. V was cut by 10 bases and J by 2 bases, with 20 bases left in between. The CDR3 DNA reads as TGTGCCATGTCCGCCGGAGGGGGACAGCAAGAGACCCAGTACTTC. It is translated as CAMSAGGGQQETQYF.

The rearrangement joins TRBV5-4 to TRBJ1-2, with 7 bases lining up with TRBD1. Germline assignment: CDR1 SGHNT and CDR2 YYREEE (reference sequence). The CDR3 is made up of 14 amino acids. The V and J ends lost 1 base and 8 bases, in that order; junction bases with no gene match: 8. The CDR3 sequence is CASSLKGANWGYTF. The CDR3 DNA reads as TGTGCCAGCAGCTTGAAGGGGGCTAATTGGGGCTACACCTTC.

The table lists this clone with a few counts. This chain connects TRBV30 to TRBJ1-3; D perhaps matches TRBD1 (5 bases). Deletions cut 0 bases from V and 4 bases from J, with 19 bases between. The CDR3 contains 17 residues. In germline, CDR1 is GTSNPN, CDR2 SVGIG (reference sequence). This chain's CDR3 is CAWSVRGPGRSGNTIYF. CDR3 DNA sequence: TGTGCCTGGAGTGTACGAGGTCCAGGGCGGTCAGGAAACACCATATATTTT.

This chain links TRBV27 with TRBJ1-2, with 8 bases fitting TRBD1. V gave up 7 bases and J gave up 5 bases; unmatched junction bases: 9. The CDR3 totals 14 residues. Germline CDR1 MNHEY, CDR2 SMNVEV (reference sequence). The CDR3 DNA is TGTGCCAGCAATTCAGGGGGCGCGAGATATGGCTACACCTTC. Protein product: CASNSGGARYGYTF.

The V gene is TRBV19, the J gene TRBJ2-2, with 15 bases lining up with TRBD2. After removal of 7 bases from V and 5 bases from J, the junction contained 11 bases not matched to a gene. The CDR3 loop spans 18 amino acids. The germline CDR1 and CDR2 sequences are LNHDA and SQIVND (reference sequence). The CDR3 is CASTDPGLAGGGTGELFF. CDR3 DNA: TGTGCCAGTACCGACCCGGGACTAGCGGGAGGAGGGACCGGGGAGCTGTTTTTT.

Only a few counts were recorded for this clone. The genes are TRBV19 and TRBJ2-1; 7 nucleotides match TRBD1. The CDR3 covers 13 residues. The germline CDR1 and CDR2 sequences are LNHDA and SQIVND (reference sequence). V lost 11 bases and J lost 7; bases outside the gene matches: 11. The CDR3 sequence: CALGGPSSNEQFF. The CDR3 DNA reads TGTGCCTTAGGGGGCCCTTCCTCGAATGAGCAGTTCTTC.

The chain is built from TRBV7-2 and TRBJ1-5; the D is unclear. The CDR3 has 15 amino acids. The germline CDR1 and CDR2 sequences are SGHTA and FQGNSA. V shed 1 base and J shed 3 bases, with 10 bases lying between them. CDR3 sequence: CASSLDYGVNQPQHF. CDR3 DNA: TGTGCCAGCAGCTTAGATTACGGAGTCAATCAGCCCCAGCATTTT. The variable domain in full, with the rest retrieved from reference TRBV7-2 and TRBJ1-5, is GAGVSQSPSNKVTEKGKDVELRCDPISGHTALYWYRQSLGQGLEFLIYFQGNSAPDKSGLPSDRFSAERTGGSVSTLTIQRTQQEDSAVYLCASSLDYGVNQPQHFGDGTRLSIL.